These 5 T cell receptor beta chains were sequenced from one sample in a study of blood T cell repertoires in COVID-19. Sequencing used immunoSEQ multiplex PCR; TCRdb keeps in-frame clones, though not all of them. The sample lists about 530,000 clones; approximately 88% were seen once. The sequenced material came from peripheral blood. These receptors were taken from a woman between 45 and 60 years old with COVID-19, enrolled during active disease.

The rearrangement links TRBV18 to TRBJ1-1; 8 nucleotides agree with TRBD1. The germline V gene has CDR1 KGHSH and CDR2 LQKENI. J lost 5 bases, V lost 8 bases, and 4 bases had no gene match. This CDR3 contains 12 residues. The CDR3 protein is CASRQGRTEAFF. In DNA form, the CDR3 reads TGTGCCAGCCGACAGGGGAGGACTGAAGCTTTCTTT. Variable domain in full (rest from reference TRBV18 and TRBJ1-1): NAGVMQNPRHLVRRRGQEARLRCSPMKGHSHVYWYRQLPEEGLKFMVYLQKENIIDESGMPKERFSAEFPKEGPSILRIQQVVRGDSAAYFCASRQGRTEAFFGQGTRLTVV.

This sequence joins TRBV7-2 and TRBJ2-1; 12 bases fit TRBD2. J was trimmed by 8 bases and V by 1 base; bases with no gene match: 12. The V gene's germline CDR1 is SGHTA and CDR2 FQGNSA. The CDR3 covers 18 residues. This chain's CDR3 is CASSLVGPASGGAYEQFF. CDR3 nucleotide sequence: TGTGCCAGCAGCTTAGTCGGACCGGCTAGCGGGGGGGCTTATGAGCAGTTCTTC. Based on the CDR3 plus reference TRBV7-2 and TRBJ2-1, the full variable domain is GAGVSQSPSNKVTEKGKDVELRCDPISGHTALYWYRQSLGQGLEFLIYFQGNSAPDKSGLPSDRFSAERTGGSVSTLTIQRTQQEDSAVYLCASSLVGPASGGAYEQFFGPGTRLTVL.

The chain uses TRBV19 and TRBJ2-3; 7 bases align to TRBD2. Germline lookup yields CDR1 LNHDA and CDR2 SQIVND (reference sequence). J lost 6 bases, V lost 4 bases, and 4 bases had no gene match. The CDR3 length is 13 residues. DNA of the CDR3: TGTGCCAGTAGTAGCGGGGGACTCGATACGCAGTATTTT. It encodes CASSSGGLDTQYF. Drawing the rest from reference TRBV19 and TRBJ2-3, the complete variable domain is DGGITQSPKYLFRKEGQNVTLSCEQNLNHDAMYWYRQDPGQGLRLIYYSQIVNDFQKGDIAEGYSVSREKKESFPLTVTSAQKNPTAFYLCASSSGGLDTQYFGPGTRLTVL.

This clone was seen just once. The chain links TRBV25-1 to TRBJ2-3, with 13 bases aligning to TRBD2. J lost 0 bases, V lost 6 bases, and 0 bases had no gene match. Germline V gene sequence: CDR1 MGHDK, CDR2 SYGVNS. This CDR3 has 15 residues. The CDR3 sequence: CASRGLAGSTDTQYF. As DNA, the CDR3 is TGTGCCAGCAGGGGACTAGCGGGGAGCACAGATACGCAGTATTTT.

The chain links TRBV27 to TRBJ2-7; D is perhaps TRBD2 (5 bases). The CDR3 has 10 residues. The V and J ends lost 10 bases and 7 bases respectively, with 11 bases between them. The germline gives CDR1 MNHEY, CDR2 SMNVEV (reference sequence). CDR3 loop: CATGVFEQYF. CDR3 bases: TGTGCCACCGGGGTGTTTGAGCAGTACTTC.